The 12 T cell receptor beta chains given below trace back to one sample, sequenced in a study of cytomegalovirus exposure and HLA in healthy donors. The PCR made use of 60 Vbeta and 13 Jbeta primers. The repertoire was sequenced with immunoSEQ multiplex PCR; TCRdb's copy has only in-frame clones and lacks some. The repertoire holds about 55,000 clones, with around 52% as singletons. Input material: PBMCs. These receptors came from a human donor in good health.

The rearrangement uses TRBV30 and TRBJ1-5, with a weak D call TRBD1 (5 bases). Germline CDR1 reads GTSNPN; CDR2 reads SVGIG (reference sequence). The CDR3 runs 12 residues. V gave up 1 base and J gave up 9 bases, with 10 bases separating them. CDR3 in amino acids: CAWSEGLAPQHF. DNA for the CDR3: TGTGCCTGGAGTGAGGGGTTAGCGCCCCAGCATTTT. Full variable domain (remainder filled in from reference TRBV30 and TRBJ1-5): SQTIHQWPATLVQPVGSPLSLECTVEGTSNPNLYWYRQAAGRGLQLLFYSVGIGQISSEVPQNLSASRPQDRQFILSSKKLLLSDSGFYLCAWSEGLAPQHFGDGTRLSIL.

The chain couples TRBV2 to TRBJ1-1; D is unclear. Between the trimmed V and J ends, which lost 5 bases and 3 bases, there was a span of 10 bases. Germline V gene lookup returns CDR1 SNHLY and CDR2 FYNNEI. The CDR3 has 13 amino acids. CDR3 residues: CASSWQDYTEAFF. CDR3 DNA: TGTGCCAGCAGTTGGCAGGACTACACTGAAGCTTTCTTT. Filled out from reference TRBV2 and TRBJ1-1, the complete variable domain reads EPEVTQTPSHQVTQMGQEVILRCVPISNHLYFYWYRQILGQKVEFLVSFYNNEISEKSEIFDDQFSVERPDGSNFTLKIRSTKLEDSAMYFCASSWQDYTEAFFGQGTRLTVV.

Here the CDR3 DNA reads TGTGCCAGTAGTATAGCAGACGGACTAGGCCCAGAGACCCAGTACTTC. Protein product: CASSIADGLGPETQYF. The chain couples TRBV19 to TRBJ2-5; 7 nucleotides match TRBD2. Germline V CDR1 and CDR2: LNHDA, SQIVND (reference sequence). V gave up 1 base and J gave up 4 bases; unmatched junction bases: 9. This CDR3 has 16 residues.

The table lists this clone with a few counts. The rearrangement joins TRBV4-2 to TRBJ2-6, with 7 bases identical to TRBD2. The junction had 1 base not matched to a gene; V was cut back by 0 bases and J by 2 bases. Per the germline V gene, CDR1 is LGHNA and CDR2 is YNFKEQ. The CDR3 runs 16 residues. The CDR3 sequence is CASSQDRGAGANVLTF. The CDR3 bases are TGTGCCAGCAGCCAAGATCGGGGGGCTGGGGCCAACGTCCTGACTTTC.

This clone was seen a few times. This chain joins TRBV10-3 and TRBJ2-7; 7 positions match TRBD2. Trimming at V came to 0 bases and at J to 1 base, leaving 3 bases not matched to a gene. Germline V gene lookup returns CDR1 ENHRY and CDR2 SYGVKD. This CDR3 spans 15 amino acids. CDR3 DNA sequence: TGTGCCATCAGTGAGTCGGTGGGGGGGTCCTACGAGCAGTACTTC. Translation: CAISESVGGSYEQYF.

This clone was detected only a few times. V usage is TRBV19 and J usage is TRBJ1-1; the D is unclear. Trimming cost V 3 bases and J 7 bases, with 12 bases left between them. The CDR3 spans 13 residues. Germline V gives CDR1 LNHDA, CDR2 SQIVND (reference sequence). CDR3 nucleotide sequence: TGTGCCAGTAGTATCAGGCCAGTTGGTGAAGCTTTCTTT. It is translated as CASSIRPVGEAFF.

The chain joins TRBV7-2 to TRBJ2-3; D is possibly TRBD2 (5 bases). Germline V gives CDR1 SGHTA, CDR2 FQGNSA. The CDR3 runs to 14 residues. V lost 3 bases and J 3 bases, leaving 10 bases between the germline ends. In DNA, the CDR3 is TGTGCCAGCAGCTTCGAGGGTCGGACAGATACGCAGTATTTT. Protein sequence: CASSFEGRTDTQYF.

V gene TRBV5-3 combines with J gene TRBJ2-7, with 8 nucleotides matching TRBD2. TRBV5-3 is given ORF status, its function remaining uncertain. The CDR3 has 16 amino acids. Trimming cost V 7 bases and J 0 bases; bases outside gene matches: 12. The CDR3 reads CARGLTGGGPSYEQYF. As DNA, the CDR3 is TGTGCCAGAGGATTAACCGGGGGGGGTCCCTCCTACGAGCAGTACTTC.

On this clone itself: Other DNA sequences within the sample encode an identical CDR3. This chain joins TRBV5-1 and TRBJ2-5, with D unresolved. Trimming shortened V by 0 bases and J by 5 bases, and 2 bases separated the two germline ends. The CDR3 has 11 amino acids. Germline assignment: CDR1 SGHRS and CDR2 YFSETQ. The CDR3 sequence is CASSLAETQYF. The CDR3 DNA follows: TGCGCCAGCAGCTTGGCGGAGACCCAGTACTTC.

CDR3 in DNA: TGCGCCAGCAGCTTGGGAGGGGGCAAAACTGAAGCTTTCTTT. Protein sequence: CASSLGGGKTEAFF. The chain is built from TRBV5-1 and TRBJ1-1; 7 positions agree with TRBD1. The CDR3 loop spans 14 amino acids. V lost 0 bases, J lost 5 bases, and 4 bases stayed unmatched. Germline V gene data show CDR1 as SGHRS and CDR2 as YFSETQ.

The chain uses TRBV2 and TRBJ1-1; 7 positions match TRBD1. With 6 bases clipped from V and 5 bases from J, the junction kept 9 bases outside the gene matches. In germline, CDR1 is SNHLY, CDR2 FYNNEI. The CDR3 runs to 14 residues. The CDR3 spells CASRETGMVTEAFF. The CDR3 DNA follows: TGTGCCAGCAGGGAGACAGGGATGGTTACTGAAGCTTTCTTT.

This clone was observed a handful of times. V is TRBV7-2 and J is TRBJ2-7, with D tentatively TRBD1 (6 bases). Germline assignment: CDR1 SGHTA and CDR2 FQGNSA. This CDR3 contains 15 residues. V lost 1 base to trimming and J lost 0 bases, with 10 bases between them. The CDR3 bases are TGTGCCAGCAGCTTAGGGGGGCCCCGCTCCTACGAGCAGTACTTC. Protein sequence: CASSLGGPRSYEQYF.